The T cell receptor beta chain described here comes from a study of early T cells in non-severe SARS-CoV-2 infection. Study results and limitations: Matching against VDJdb likely underestimated virus-specific expansions, favoring anti-spike CD8.

The V and J ends lost 6 bases and 6 bases respectively, with 15 bases between them. The CDR3 totals 13 residues. The germline V gene has CDR1 DFQATT and CDR2 SNEGSKA (reference sequence). Unique molecular identifiers tagged individual cDNA molecules. TCRdb reprocessed the 5' RACE reads with MiXCR, giving one entry per CDR3 protein. The sample carries 46,000 or so distinct CDR3 sequences, around 14% recorded once. This clonotype was seen repeatedly, ten times or more. Its antigen is unknown. Sequenced sample: whole blood. V is TRBV20-1 and J is TRBJ1-5; no firm D call. The receptor comes from an adult who was a healthcare worker with PCR-confirmed SARS-CoV-2 infection or an uninfected control (not recorded which). CDR3 sequence: CSAPTEVGQPQHF. Written as DNA, the CDR3 is TGCAGTGCCCCTACAGAGGTCGGTCAGCCCCAGCATTTT.